One and the same sample provided the 20 T cell receptor beta chains below, sequenced in a study of T cells in Graves' hyperthyroidism and ophthalmopathy. TCR beta CDR3 sequences were amplified from RNA transcripts. RT-PCR in the first round (using the HTBI primer set) targeted the TCR CDR3. TCRdb reprocessed the multiplex PCR reads via MiXCR and lists one record per CDR3 protein. The sample includes 340,000 or so distinct CDR3 sequences, 20% to 25% of them seen just once. Specimen: blood. Receptor source: a woman in her forties or fifties with Graves' hyperthyroidism.

In this sample, this clonotype turned up many times. This chain uses TRBV28 with TRBJ1-4; D unresolved. The CDR3 has 12 amino acids. CDR1 is MDHEN and CDR2 is SYDVKM in the germline V gene. V lost 3 bases and J lost 5, with 4 bases in between. DNA of the CDR3: TGTGCCAGCAGTTTGGGGAATGAAAAACTGTTTTTT. Translation gives CASSLGNEKLFF.

J is TRBJ1-5 and V is TRBV12-3 or TRBV12-4, with 7 bases matching TRBD1. After removal of 1 base from V and 6 bases from J, the junction contained 3 bases not matched to a gene. This CDR3 spans 14 amino acids. The chain's CDR3 is CASSLEGTAQPQHF. The CDR3, as DNA: TGTGCCAGCAGTTTAGAGGGGACAGCTCAGCCCCAGCATTTT.

The chain has TRBV7-9 and TRBJ1-1, with D maybe TRBD1 (6 bases). V was shortened by 5 bases and J by 0 bases, with 16 bases between the two germline ends. CDR1 SEHNR and CDR2 FQNEAQ come from the germline V gene (reference sequence). CDR3 length: 16 residues. CDR3 sequence: CASSPASGGLNTEAFF. CDR3 DNA sequence: TGTGCCAGCAGCCCGGCGTCGGGGGGGCTGAACACTGAAGCTTTCTTT.

Note on this clonotype: At one end the junction does not follow the germline gene, possibly because of a read error. The J gene is TRBJ2-5, the V gene TRBV4-1; 9 bases are a match to TRBD1. Germline V gene data show CDR1 as MGHRA and CDR2 as YSYEKL. CDR3 length equals 15 residues. For the CDR3, the DNA is TGCGGCAGCAGCCAAGGAAGGACAGGGGCTGAGACCCAGTACTTC. It is translated as CGSSQGRTGAETQYF.

Many counts were recorded for this clonotype. The rearrangement links TRBV6-1 to TRBJ2-2; 11 nucleotides align to TRBD2. The CDR3 consists of 15 residues. V dropped 6 bases and J dropped 0; count of bases not matched to a gene: 0. The germline CDR1 and CDR2 sequences are MNHNS and SASEGT. The CDR3 region has the DNA TGTGCCAGCAGGACTAGCGGGACGAACACCGGGGAGCTGTTTTTT. Its translation: CASRTSGTNTGELFF.

This clonotype was counted at least ten times. The chain carries TRBV28 and TRBJ2-3; 7 bases fit TRBD1. Germline V CDR1 and CDR2: MDHEN, SYDVKM. This CDR3 is built from 16 residues. V shed 2 bases, J shed 2 bases, and the junction held 7 bases outside the gene matches. The CDR3 nucleotides read TGTGCCAGCAGTTTACTCCGGGACAGTACCACAGATACGCAGTATTTT. It encodes CASSLLRDSTTDTQYF.

In this sample, this clonotype turned up many times. The chain is built from TRBV11-1 and TRBJ1-2; TRBD1 might be the D (5 bases). Trimming pared 4 bases from V and 2 bases from J, leaving 17 bases between. Germline-derived CDR1 and CDR2 are SGHAT and FQDESV (reference sequence). This CDR3 is built from 16 residues. DNA of the CDR3: TGTGCCAGCAGCTCCGAGCGGGGCGGAGGGAACTATGGCTACACCTTC. Amino acids: CASSSERGGGNYGYTF.

This clonotype occurred many times. The CDR3 DNA sequence: TGCGCCAGCAGCCCGGATGGCAGGAGTAACACTGAAGCTTTCTTT. It translates to CASSPDGRSNTEAFF. The chain uses TRBV5-1 and TRBJ1-1; D unresolved. CDR1 and CDR2 (germline): SGHRS, YFSETQ. The CDR3 sequence is 15 residues long. Trimming stripped 4 bases from V and 2 bases from J, with 15 bases between.

This clonotype occurred many times. V and J are TRBV27 and TRBJ2-5; D is perhaps TRBD2 (6 bases). Per the germline V gene, CDR1 is MNHEY and CDR2 is SMNVEV (reference sequence). The CDR3 is 14 residues long. V was pared by 2 bases and J by 5 bases, with 12 bases between. The DNA of the CDR3 is TGTGCCAGCAGTTTAGTGACTAGAAGGGAGACCCAGTACTTC. This sequence encodes CASSLVTRRETQYF.

This clonotype was counted once. The chain has TRBV24-1 and TRBJ2-3; TRBD1 matches 8 bases. CDR1 and CDR2 from the germline V gene are KGHDR and SFDVKD. V shed 2 bases, J shed 4 bases, and the junction held 4 bases outside the gene matches. This CDR3 region has 15 residues. The CDR3 loop reads CATSDSDRVPDTQYF. The DNA for the CDR3 is TGTGCCACCAGTGATTCGGACAGGGTCCCAGATACGCAGTATTTT.

This clonotype has just a few counts. The J gene is TRBJ2-6, the V gene TRBV29-1, with a weak D call TRBD2 (5 bases). CDR1 and CDR2 from the germline V gene are SQVTM and ANQGSEA. V was shortened by 0 bases and J by 0 bases, with 15 bases between the two germline ends. The CDR3 has 18 residues. The DNA of the CDR3 is TGCAGCGTTGAAGAACGGAGAGGAGGATACTCTGGGGCCAACGTCCTGACTTTC. This encodes CSVEERRGGYSGANVLTF.

This clonotype was recorded many times. The chain combines TRBV20-1 with TRBJ2-1; D ambiguous. The CDR3 has 16 amino acids. CDR1 and CDR2 from the germline V gene are DFQATT and SNEGSKA (reference sequence). V shed 0 bases and J shed 3 bases, with 15 bases lying between them. This chain's CDR3 is CSARDTKLPDYNEQFF. CDR3 DNA sequence: TGCAGTGCTAGAGATACGAAGCTCCCCGACTACAATGAGCAGTTCTTC.

The rearrangement uses TRBV19 and TRBJ2-7; TRBD2 might be the D (5 bases). V dropped 3 bases and J dropped 4 bases, with 13 bases sitting between them. The CDR3 has 14 residues. Germline CDR1 and CDR2: LNHDA and SQIVND (reference sequence). Written as DNA, the CDR3 is TGTGCCAGTAGTATTTCCCGGACTCAGTACGAGCAGTACTTC. This gives the protein CASSISRTQYEQYF.

This chain connects TRBV5-4 to TRBJ2-7; weak D call: TRBD2 (5 bases). Trimming cost V 2 bases and J 3 bases, with 15 bases left between them. The CDR3 consists of 15 residues. The germline gives CDR1 SGHNT, CDR2 YYREEE (reference sequence). In DNA, the CDR3 is TGTGCCAGCAGCTTTGGAAGCCCCGGGGACTACGAGCAGTACTTC. This sequence encodes CASSFGSPGDYEQYF. The whole variable domain, remainder taken from reference TRBV5-4 and TRBJ2-7, is ETGVTQSPTHLIKTRGQQVTLRCSSQSGHNTVSWYQQALGQGPQFIFQYYREEENGRGNFPPRFSGLQFPNYSSELNVNALELDDSALYLCASSFGSPGDYEQYFGPGTRLTVT.

In its sample, this clonotype was seen many times. The V call is TRBV5-1, the J call TRBJ1-2; D is perhaps TRBD1 (6 bases). This CDR3 has 15 amino acids. Germline V gene lookup returns CDR1 SGHRS and CDR2 YFSETQ. The V gene lost 0 bases and the J gene lost 4 bases, with 13 bases spanning the gap. CDR3 sequence reads: CASSLEGGFGYGYTF. The CDR3 DNA sequence: TGCGCCAGCAGCTTGGAGGGGGGATTCGGCTATGGCTACACCTTC.

This clonotype was seen many times. The chain uses TRBV6-5 and TRBJ2-3, with 9 bases fitting TRBD2. V lost 1 base, J lost 1 base, and 3 bases stayed unmatched. Per germline, CDR1 MNHEY and CDR2 SVGAGI. The CDR3 extends over 16 amino acids. DNA of the CDR3: TGTGCCAGCAGTTACTTTTCTAGCGGGGGCACAGATACGCAGTATTTT. It is translated as CASSYFSSGGTDTQYF.

This rearrangement joins TRBV20-1 to TRBJ2-6; D call uncertain. Trimming pared 4 bases from V and 0 bases from J, leaving 10 bases between. The CDR3 length is 15 residues. Germline values: CDR1 DFQATT, CDR2 SNEGSKA (reference sequence). The CDR3 reads CSAMDRASGANVLTF. The CDR3, as DNA: TGCAGTGCTATGGACCGTGCCTCTGGGGCCAACGTCCTGACTTTC.

The sample holds many counts of this clonotype. CDR3 protein: CASSLGIGETQYF. CDR3 bases: TGTGCCAGCAGCCTAGGGATAGGAGAGACCCAGTACTTC. The V gene is TRBV11-1, the J gene TRBJ2-5; the D is unclear. Germline-derived CDR1 and CDR2 are SGHAT and FQDESV (reference sequence). CDR3 length: 13 residues. V was cut by 5 bases and J by 4 bases, with 11 bases left in between.

This clonotype was found a few times. This sequence joins TRBV13 and TRBJ1-3; D not certain. This CDR3 spans 15 amino acids. V was trimmed by 5 bases and J by 0 bases, leaving 11 bases between them. Germline V gene data show CDR1 as PRHDT and CDR2 as FYEKMQ (reference sequence). The DNA of the CDR3 is TGTGCCAGCAGCATACGGCAGAGCTCTGGAAACACCATATATTTT. It translates to CASSIRQSSGNTIYF.

On this clonotype itself: A much larger clonotype is one base distant, so this may be a read error. J is TRBJ1-2 and V is TRBV5-1; 8 bases match TRBD1. The CDR3 length is 12 residues. Germline CDR1 SGHRS, CDR2 YFSETQ. Trimming took 7 bases from V and 8 from J; bases not matched to a gene: 7. CDR3 amino acids: CASGRTGKGYTF. The CDR3 region has the DNA TGCGCCAGCGGCCGGACAGGGAAGGGCTACACCTTC.